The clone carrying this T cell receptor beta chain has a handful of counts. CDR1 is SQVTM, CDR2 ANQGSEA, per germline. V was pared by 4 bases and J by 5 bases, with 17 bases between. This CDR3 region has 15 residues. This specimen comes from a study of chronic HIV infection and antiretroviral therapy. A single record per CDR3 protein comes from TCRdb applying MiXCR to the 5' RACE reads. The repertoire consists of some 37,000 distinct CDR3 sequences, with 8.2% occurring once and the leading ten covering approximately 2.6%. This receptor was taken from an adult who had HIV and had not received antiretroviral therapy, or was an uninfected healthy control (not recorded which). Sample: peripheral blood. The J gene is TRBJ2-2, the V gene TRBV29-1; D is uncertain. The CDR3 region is CSVAATLGPTGELFF. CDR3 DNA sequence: TGCAGCGTTGCAGCGACCCTCGGGCCGACCGGGGAGCTGTTTTTT.